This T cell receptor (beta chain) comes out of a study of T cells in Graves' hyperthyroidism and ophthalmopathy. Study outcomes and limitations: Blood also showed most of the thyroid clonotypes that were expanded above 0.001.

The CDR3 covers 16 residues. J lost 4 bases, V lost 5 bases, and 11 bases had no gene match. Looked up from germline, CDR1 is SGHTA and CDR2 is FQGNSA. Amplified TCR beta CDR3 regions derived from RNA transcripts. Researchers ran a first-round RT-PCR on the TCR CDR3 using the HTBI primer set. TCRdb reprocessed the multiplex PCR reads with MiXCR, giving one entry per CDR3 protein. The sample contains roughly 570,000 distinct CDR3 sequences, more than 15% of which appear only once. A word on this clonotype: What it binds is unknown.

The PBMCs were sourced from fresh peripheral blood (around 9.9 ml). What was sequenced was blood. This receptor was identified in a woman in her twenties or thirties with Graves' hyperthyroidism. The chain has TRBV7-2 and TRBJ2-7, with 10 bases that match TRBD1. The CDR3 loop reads CASSLTPTGGFYEQYF. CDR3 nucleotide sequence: TGTGCCAGCAGCCTAACCCCGACAGGGGGCTTTTACGAGCAGTACTTC.